What follows describes a single T cell receptor beta chain. Its antigen remains unidentified. Method: immunoSEQ multiplex PCR; TCRdb's copy keeps in-frame clones and lacks some. The sample contains just under 80,000 clones, 84% of which appear only once. CDR3 length equals 14 residues. Trimming took off 4 bases at V and 0 bases at J, with 12 bases between the two ends. CDR1 and CDR2 (germline): SQVTM, ANQGSEA. This entry comes from a study of OX40 agonist ivuxolimab in advanced cancers. Study-wide results and limits: On average, CD8+ T cells had more expanded clones than CD4+. By week 6 at 0.1 to 3.0 mg/kg, blood CD4+ and CD8+ T cells had expanded clonally.

Autoimmune disease history or systemic immunosuppression disqualified patients. This sequence was found in an adult with an advanced solid tumor such as melanoma, head and neck, liver or kidney cancer. The source was CD4+ or CD8+ T cells sorted from blood, collected in a trial of the OX40 agonist ivuxolimab. The rearrangement uses TRBV29-1 and TRBJ1-2, with no clear D. This chain's CDR3 is CSVADRGANYGYTF. The CDR3 DNA follows: TGCAGCGTTGCGGATCGGGGAGCTAACTATGGCTACACCTTC. The variable domain in full, completed from reference TRBV29-1 and TRBJ1-2, reads SAVISQKPSRDICQRGTSLTIQCQVDSQVTMMFWYRQQPGQSLTLIATANQGSEATYESGFVIDKFPISRPNLTFSTLTVSNMSPEDSSIYLCSVADRGANYGYTFGSGTRLTVV.